These T cell receptor beta chains were read from a single sample in a study of blood T cell repertoires in COVID-19. Produced via immunoSEQ multiplex PCR; TCRdb's table is partial and in-frame only. This repertoire shows about 58,000 clones, under 90% found once; its top ten account for roughly 4.7%. Sequenced sample: peripheral blood. These receptors all come from a middle-aged man with active COVID-19. The CDR3 runs from the conserved cysteine through the conserved F or W. D genes are given only for firm matches. The listing skips clone size in some rows; elsewhere it reads once, few, many or a size class.

D gene	V gene	CDR3 length	J gene	clone size	CDR3 DNA	CDR3 protein
.	TRBV28	12	TRBJ2-1	.	TGTGCCAGCATCCGGAGTAATGGTGAGCAGTTCTTC	CASIRSNGEQFF
.	TRBV19	15	TRBJ1-2	.	TGTGCCAGTAGTAGGGCAGGAAGCAGCAGAGATGGCTACACCTTC	CASSRAGSSRDGYTF
.	TRBV30	14	TRBJ1-5	once	TGTGCCTGGAGCCCCGTAAACTTCAATCAGCCCCAGCATTTT	CAWSPVNFNQPQHF
.	TRBV28	11	TRBJ1-4	.	TGTGCCAGCAGTCTTAATGAAAAACTGTTTTTT	CASSLNEKLFF
.	TRBV11-3	16	TRBJ2-1	.	TGTGCCAGCAGCTTAGAACGGGAGATGGGGTACAATGAGCAGTTCTTC	CASSLEREMGYNEQFF
.	TRBV2	15	TRBJ1-2	.	TGTGCCACCACCGTCCCAGGGGTACGCTTCTATGGCTACACCTTC	CATTVPGVRFYGYTF
TRBD1	TRBV5-1	14	TRBJ1-1	.	TGCGCCAGCAGCTTCCAGGGGGCGGGCACTGAAGCTTTCTTT	CASSFQGAGTEAFF
TRBD1	TRBV27	19	TRBJ1-4	.	TGTGCCAGCAGTCCCTCATACCTAAAGACAGGGGCCTCTTATGAAAAACTGTTTTTT	CASSPSYLKTGASYEKLFF
TRBD2	TRBV18	18	TRBJ2-2	.	TGTGCCAGCTCACTATTGTGGCGGGAGAGCATGAACACCGGGGAGCTGTTTTTT	CASSLLWRESMNTGELFF
TRBD2	TRBV29-1	15	TRBJ2-3	.	TGCAGCGTTGTAGGTGCGGGAGGGCCGACAGATACGCAGTATTTT	CSVVGAGGPTDTQYF
.	TRBV6-5	13	TRBJ2-7	.	TGTGCCAGCAGGGACTTCCGAAACCACGAGCAGTACTTC	CASRDFRNHEQYF
TRBD1	TRBV7-7	16	TRBJ2-1	.	TGTGCCAGCAGCCCCAACCGGGACAGGGGGTATGTTGAGCAGTTCTTC	CASSPNRDRGYVEQFF
TRBD2	TRBV27	16	TRBJ2-1	.	TGTGCCAGCAGTTTAGGGACTAGCGGGGGGGGTAATGAGCAGTTCTTC	CASSLGTSGGGNEQFF
TRBD2	TRBV13	15	TRBJ2-1	.	TGTGCCAGCAGCCCCCAAGCGGGGATTTACAATGAGCAGTTCTTC	CASSPQAGIYNEQFF
.	TRBV7-6	16	TRBJ2-5	once	TGTGCCAGCAGCACAGTAGGGGTGACAGAGCAAGAGACCCAGTACTTC	CASSTVGVTEQETQYF
.	TRBV21-1	20	TRBJ2-3	.	TGTGCCAGCAGCAACGATAAGAAGATAACCGGACTAACGTGCACAGATACGCAGTATTTT	CASSNDKKITGLTCTDTQYF